One and the same sample provided the 23 T cell receptor beta chains below, sequenced in a study of cytomegalovirus exposure and HLA in healthy donors. 60 Vbeta and 13 Jbeta primers were used in PCR. TCRdb's copy holds only in-frame clones and misses some; the assay was immunoSEQ multiplex PCR. This repertoire shows roughly 90,000 clones, about 84% found once; its top ten account for under 2.5%. Sequenced input: PBMCs. The source is a man younger than 30 in good health and CMV-seronegative.

The rearrangement links TRBV18 to TRBJ1-2; the D gene is possibly TRBD1 (6 bases). There are 16 residues in the CDR3. Germline CDR1 and CDR2: KGHSH and LQKENI. The V gene lost 1 base and the J gene lost 6 bases, with 18 bases spanning the gap. In DNA form, the CDR3 reads TGTGCCAGCTCACCACTCAGTACGGGACATGGTGATGGCTACACCTTC. This codes for CASSPLSTGHGDGYTF.

CDR3 sequence (DNA): TGTGCCAGCAGTGACCCGGGACAGTTTACCGGGGAGCTGTTTTTT. As protein: CASSDPGQFTGELFF. The chain couples TRBV6-1 to TRBJ2-2; 7 bases align to TRBD1. CDR3 length: 15 amino acids. CDR1 is MNHNS, CDR2 SASEGT, per germline. After removal of 3 bases from V and 5 bases from J, the junction contained 6 bases not matched to a gene.

CDR3 loop: CASFRTGTDTQYF. As DNA, the CDR3 is TGTGCCAGCTTTCGGACAGGTACAGATACGCAGTATTTT. The chain combines TRBV27 with TRBJ2-3; TRBD1 agrees at 7 bases. In germline, CDR1 is MNHEY, CDR2 SMNVEV (reference sequence). The CDR3 consists of 13 residues. J was trimmed by 3 bases and V by 8 bases; bases with no gene match: 5.

The rearrangement uses TRBV29-1 and TRBJ1-1; D call uncertain. V dropped 7 bases and J dropped 6 bases, with 9 bases sitting between them. Germline CDR1 is SQVTM and CDR2 is ANQGSEA. CDR3 length: 10 amino acids. The CDR3 coding sequence is TGCAGCGCCACCGGAGCTGAAGCTTTCTTT. Translation gives CSATGAEAFF.

This clone was seen a few times. The chain is built from TRBV7-9 and TRBJ2-7, with TRBD2 matching 13 bases. The CDR3 runs 15 residues. After removal of 5 bases from V and 4 bases from J, the junction contained 5 bases not matched to a gene. Germline CDR1 and CDR2: SEHNR and FQNEAQ (reference sequence). CDR3 bases: TGTGCCAGCAGCCAAACTAGCGGGGGGGCGTACGAGCAGTACTTC. Translating it yields CASSQTSGGAYEQYF.

The V call is TRBV5-1, the J call TRBJ2-3, with 15 bases lining up with TRBD2. The trim removed 4 bases at V and 5 bases at J, leaving 8 bases unmatched. The CDR3 spans 17 residues. CDR1 SGHRS and CDR2 YFSETQ come from the germline V gene. This CDR3 reads CASSPGLAGGPVDTQYF. CDR3 nucleotides: TGCGCCAGCAGCCCAGGACTAGCGGGGGGGCCGGTAGATACGCAGTATTTT. The full variable domain, rest sourced from reference TRBV5-1 and TRBJ2-3, is KAGVTQTPRYLIKTRGQQVTLSCSPISGHRSVSWYQQTPGQGLQFLFEYFSETQRNKGNFPGRFSGRQFSNSRSEMNVSTLELGDSALYLCASSPGLAGGPVDTQYFGPGTRLTVL.

The chain couples TRBV19 to TRBJ2-7; perhaps TRBD1 as D (6 bases). The CDR3 is 15 residues long. Germline lookup yields CDR1 LNHDA and CDR2 SQIVND (reference sequence). Trimming stripped 6 bases from V and 4 bases from J, with 19 bases between. The CDR3 sequence is CASSQAGQLSYEQYF. CDR3 nucleotides: TGTGCCAGTAGCCAAGCAGGACAGCTAAGTTACGAGCAGTACTTC.

This chain uses TRBV5-6 with TRBJ2-7, with D tentatively TRBD1 (6 bases). Germline V gene lookup returns CDR1 SGHDT and CDR2 YYEEEE. Trimming cost V 5 bases and J 0 bases, with 9 bases left between them. The CDR3 has 13 residues. CDR3 sequence: CASRLDSSYEQYF. Here the CDR3 DNA reads TGTGCCAGCAGGCTGGACAGCTCCTACGAGCAGTACTTC.

The CDR3 coding sequence is TGTGCCAGTTCCGGGGCGGGACAGCTTCGGGGCTACACCTTC. This translates into CASSGAGQLRGYTF. The chain combines TRBV19 with TRBJ1-2; 7 bases line up with TRBD1. CDR1 LNHDA and CDR2 SQIVND come from the germline V gene (reference sequence). The V and J ends lost 8 bases and 8 bases, in that order; junction bases with no gene match: 14. The CDR3 consists of 14 residues. The variable domain in full, completed from reference TRBV19 and TRBJ1-2, reads DGGITQSPKYLFRKEGQNVTLSCEQNLNHDAMYWYRQDPGQGLRLIYYSQIVNDFQKGDIAEGYSVSREKKESFPLTVTSAQKNPTAFYLCASSGAGQLRGYTFGSGTRLTVV.

This rearrangement joins TRBV18 to TRBJ2-3, with 10 bases matching TRBD2. Germline CDR1 reads KGHSH; CDR2 reads LQKENI. V was clipped by 6 bases and J by 4 bases; unmatched bases: 13. CDR3 size: 17 residues. CDR3 in amino acids: CASSPKTRTSGPDTQYF. The CDR3 DNA follows: TGTGCCAGCTCCCCCAAAACAAGGACTAGCGGCCCAGATACGCAGTATTTT.

This chain connects TRBV29-1 to TRBJ2-1; 9 bases align to TRBD2. The CDR3 consists of 15 residues. Unmatched junction bases numbered 11, after V lost 2 bases and J lost 9 bases. The germline V gene has CDR1 SQVTM and CDR2 ANQGSEA. The CDR3 region is CSVERWRGGRGEQFF. CDR3 nucleotide sequence: TGCAGCGTTGAACGCTGGCGGGGGGGCCGGGGTGAGCAGTTCTTC.

The chain couples TRBV4-2 to TRBJ1-2, with a possible D match to TRBD1 (5 bases). V was pared by 1 base and J by 4 bases, with 16 bases between. Germline V gene sequence: CDR1 LGHNA, CDR2 YNFKEQ. The CDR3 covers 16 residues. The chain's CDR3 is CASSQGGGGTSYGYTF. CDR3 coding DNA: TGTGCCAGCAGCCAAGGGGGTGGGGGGACGTCCTATGGCTACACCTTC.

The chain couples TRBV6-5 to TRBJ2-2; 12 nucleotides line up with TRBD1. The germline V gene has CDR1 MNHEY and CDR2 SVGAGI. Trimming removed 7 bases from V and 5 bases from J; junction bases left unmatched: 2. The CDR3 sequence is 14 residues long. The CDR3 sequence: CASKGQGATGELFF. The CDR3, as DNA: TGTGCCAGCAAGGGACAGGGGGCGACCGGGGAGCTGTTTTTT.

This clone was found a few times. The chain carries TRBV5-1 and TRBJ1-4, with 8 bases that match TRBD1. The germline V gene encodes CDR1 SGHRS and CDR2 YFSETQ. The CDR3 has 13 amino acids. V lost 0 bases, J lost 8 bases, and 0 bases stayed unmatched. CDR3 sequence: CASSLGQGEKLFF. The CDR3, as DNA: TGCGCCAGCAGCTTGGGACAGGGGGAAAAACTGTTTTTT.

This sequence joins TRBV27 and TRBJ1-1, with 11 bases fitting TRBD1. V lost 4 bases, J lost 1 base, and 2 bases stayed unmatched. Germline V CDR1 and CDR2: MNHEY, SMNVEV (reference sequence). This CDR3 spans 15 amino acids. CDR3 DNA: TGTGCCAGCAGTTCCGGGACAGGGGGGAACACTGAAGCTTTCTTT. As protein: CASSSGTGGNTEAFF.

The chain has TRBV12-5 and TRBJ1-2, with D uncertain. V gave up 2 bases and J gave up 7 bases, with 11 bases separating them. Germline V gene sequence: CDR1 LGHNT, CDR2 FRNRAP. This CDR3 region has 13 residues. This chain's CDR3 is CASGLPHGGGYTF. DNA of the CDR3: TGTGCTAGTGGTTTGCCACACGGAGGTGGCTACACCTTC.

This clone has only one observation. The CDR3 DNA reads as TGTGCCAGCAGACGAGAGGAGGGATATGGCTACACCTTC. Translated, it gives CASRREEGYGYTF. V and J are TRBV6-5 and TRBJ1-2; no clear D gene. The CDR3 has 13 amino acids. Looked up from germline, CDR1 is MNHEY and CDR2 is SVGAGI. V was shortened by 6 bases and J by 5 bases, with 13 bases between the two germline ends.

The rearrangement links TRBV7-8 to TRBJ2-5; 10 positions match TRBD2. TRBJ2-7 matches the DNA end more closely, so the J call is doubtful. This CDR3 spans 14 amino acids. Looked up from germline, CDR1 is SGHVS and CDR2 is FQNEAQ. The DNA for the CDR3 is TGTGCCAGCAGCTTTAGCGGGGGGCGGACCGAGCAGTACTTC. Protein sequence: CASSFSGGRTEQYF.

This clone has more than one count but fewer than ten. The CDR3 here is CASSGVPRDTQTRDQPQHF. The DNA of the CDR3 is TGTGCCAGCAGTGGCGTGCCCCGGGACACCCAAACTAGGGATCAGCCCCAGCATTTT. The rearrangement uses TRBV2 and TRBJ1-5; maybe TRBD1 (6 bases). CDR1 SNHLY and CDR2 FYNNEI come from the germline V gene. The CDR3 runs to 19 residues. Trimming took off 4 bases at V and 5 bases at J, with 27 bases between the two ends. Variable domain in full (rest from reference TRBV2 and TRBJ1-5): EPEVTQTPSHQVTQMGQEVILRCVPISNHLYFYWYRQILGQKVEFLVSFYNNEISEKSEIFDDQFSVERPDGSNFTLKIRSTKLEDSAMYFCASSGVPRDTQTRDQPQHFGDGTRLSIL.

This clone occurred a few times. The chain has TRBV5-1 and TRBJ1-5; D might be TRBD1 (6 bases). CDR3 length: 14 amino acids. Trimming took 0 bases from V and 10 from J, leaving 14 bases between them. The germline gives CDR1 SGHRS, CDR2 YFSETQ. The CDR3 bases are TGCGCCAGCAGCTTGGAGGGGGGGGCCTCTCCCCAGCATTTT. This translates into CASSLEGGASPQHF.

This chain links TRBV2 with TRBJ1-2; TRBD1 matches at 7 bases. The junction had 6 bases not matched to a gene; V was cut back by 7 bases and J by 4 bases. The CDR3 is made up of 13 amino acids. CDR1 and CDR2 (germline): SNHLY, FYNNEI. DNA for the CDR3: TGTGCCAGCACTCCGACAGGGACCTATGGCTACACCTTC. Translated: CASTPTGTYGYTF.

This CDR3 is CAWVGGETQYF. CDR3 nucleotides: TGTGCCTGGGTGGGGGGAGAGACCCAGTACTTC. This chain joins TRBV30 and TRBJ2-5; weak D call: TRBD2 (6 bases). With 5 bases removed from V and 4 bases from J, the gap between germline ends came to 8 bases. This CDR3 region has 11 residues. The germline CDR1 and CDR2 sequences are GTSNPN and SVGIG (reference sequence).

The count of this clone is one. This chain links TRBV6-5 with TRBJ2-3, with 10 bases aligning to TRBD2. Germline CDR1 MNHEY, CDR2 SVGAGI. Trimming at V came to 5 bases and at J to 3 bases, leaving 5 bases not matched to a gene. The CDR3 has 15 amino acids. In nucleotides, the CDR3 is TGTGCCAGCAGTCCTAGCGGGGGCTGGACAGATACGCAGTATTTT. This translates into CASSPSGGWTDTQYF.